The clone carrying this T cell receptor (beta chain) was seen at least ten times. These data are taken from a study of metastatic and nonmetastatic thyroid tumors. MiXCR re-clonotyped the PCR reads for TCRdb. The repertoire holds over 70,000 clones, with roughly a sixth as singletons. All patients were untreated before thyroid surgery. The CDR3 is 15 amino acids. The V and J ends lost 4 bases and 2 bases respectively, with 12 bases between them. Germline V lookup: CDR1 MGHRA, CDR2 YSYEKL. The sample taken for sequencing was blood. The sequence was obtained from a female donor with papillary thyroid cancer or a benign thyroid nodule (not recorded which). Some clones in this sample may be carry-over from other donors' samples. V usage is TRBV4-1 and J usage is TRBJ1-3; possible D gene TRBD1, 6 bases. The CDR3 region is CASSPWGAPGNTIYF. Written as DNA, the CDR3 is TGCGCCAGCAGCCCGTGGGGGGCGCCTGGAAACACCATATATTTT.